This TCR beta chain comes out of a study of cytomegalovirus exposure and HLA in healthy donors. Study observations and caveats: Among TCR beta chains, those listed as cytomegalovirus-associated numbered about 160. What a later analysis showed was that several of the most significant clusters appeared linked to common viral pathogens. The authors later found TCR association rates varying by HLA locus, with DRB1 most and HLA-C fewest.

As regards this clone: The antigen is undetermined.

The PCR made use of 60 Vbeta and 13 Jbeta primers. The assay was immunoSEQ multiplex PCR, and TCRdb's table has in-frame clones only and misses some. Of over 150,000 clones detected, approximately 79% appear once; the ten largest clones hold about 4.5%. Donors likely had unrecorded immune exposures despite being nominally healthy when sampled. Input material: PBMCs. This TCR derives from a man aged 35-49 years in good health and CMV-seronegative.

This chain's CDR3 is CASSLGLAGGPQELFF. The CDR3 DNA is TGCGCCAGCAGCCTGGGACTAGCGGGGGGGCCTCAGGAGCTGTTTTTT. The V and J genes are TRBV4-3 and TRBJ2-2, with 16 positions matching TRBD2. Germline-derived CDR1 and CDR2 are LGHNA and YSLEER. This CDR3 is 16 amino acids long. V gave up 4 bases and J gave up 10 bases; unmatched junction bases: 6.